The rows below give T cell receptor beta chains drawn from one sample of a study of somatic mutations in cytotoxic T cells in rheumatoid arthritis. Measured with immunoSEQ multiplex PCR; TCRdb has only the in-frame clones, and not every one. The sample lists about 11,000 clones, roughly 70% occurring once. The material sequenced was CD8+ T cells sorted from blood. Receptors were obtained from a man in his 70s in good health. CDR3s include the opening cysteine and the closing phenylalanine or tryptophan. Fields, in order: clone size, V gene, J gene, D gene, CDR3 DNA, CDR3 protein. D genes are given only for firm matches. Part of the rows lack a size; the others show once, few, many or a class for expanded clones.

abundance: NA
v_gene: TRBV28
j_gene: TRBJ2-1
d_gene: NA
CDR3nt: TGTGCCAGCAGTCCCCTGGGGGAGCAGTTCTTC
CDR3aa: CASSPLGEQFF

abundance: few
v_gene: TRBV9
j_gene: TRBJ1-6
d_gene: TRBD1
CDR3nt: TGTGCCAGCAGCGTAGGTCTCGCGGACAGGGGGCTTTCCTATAATTCACCCCTCCACTTT
CDR3aa: CASSVGLADRGLSYNSPLHF

abundance: NA
v_gene: TRBV7-2
j_gene: TRBJ1-3
d_gene: NA
CDR3nt: TGTGCCAGCAGCTTGAGGACTGGAAGGATGGAAAACACCATATATTTT
CDR3aa: CASSLRTGRMENTIYF

abundance: NA
v_gene: TRBV11-1
j_gene: TRBJ2-7
d_gene: NA
CDR3nt: TGTGCCAGCAGCTCTTACTACGAGCAGTACTTC
CDR3aa: CASSSYYEQYF

abundance: NA
v_gene: TRBV7-6
j_gene: TRBJ2-7
d_gene: NA
CDR3nt: TGTGCCAGCAGCCCTACGGAAAGTAGAGAGCAGTACTTC
CDR3aa: CASSPTESREQYF

abundance: few
v_gene: TRBV7-9
j_gene: TRBJ2-1
d_gene: TRBD2
CDR3nt: TGTGCCAGCAGCTATGGACTAGCGGGAGAGCAGTTCTTC
CDR3aa: CASSYGLAGEQFF

abundance: NA
v_gene: TRBV19
j_gene: TRBJ2-1
d_gene: NA
CDR3nt: TGTGCCAGTAGTATAGGGGCAGGTGGCGGCCATGAGCAGTTCTTC
CDR3aa: CASSIGAGGGHEQFF

abundance: NA
v_gene: TRBV9
j_gene: TRBJ2-3
d_gene: TRBD1
CDR3nt: TGTGCCAGCAAAAGGGACAGTATGACAGATACGCAGTATTTT
CDR3aa: CASKRDSMTDTQYF

abundance: NA
v_gene: TRBV4-3
j_gene: TRBJ2-1
d_gene: NA
CDR3nt: TGCGCCAGCAGCCAAGGTGCGGAGGGCCCGTACAATGAGCAGTTCTTC
CDR3aa: CASSQGAEGPYNEQFF

abundance: few
v_gene: TRBV27
j_gene: TRBJ2-1
d_gene: NA
CDR3nt: TGTGCCAGCAGGAGAGCGGGCCTCATTATCTACAATGAGCAGTTCTTC
CDR3aa: CASRRAGLIIYNEQFF

abundance: NA
v_gene: TRBV2
j_gene: TRBJ1-5
d_gene: NA
CDR3nt: TGTGCCAGCAGTGACCTGACTGATCAGCCCCAGCATTTT
CDR3aa: CASSDLTDQPQHF

abundance: NA
v_gene: TRBV6-5
j_gene: TRBJ2-7
d_gene: NA
CDR3nt: TGTGCCAGCAGCCTTGCGCGTGGGGGCGAGCAGTACTTC
CDR3aa: CASSLARGGEQYF

abundance: NA
v_gene: TRBV6-6
j_gene: TRBJ2-5
d_gene: TRBD2
CDR3nt: TGTGCCAGCAGTTACTCGCGGGGGGGCAGGGAGACCCAGTACTTC
CDR3aa: CASSYSRGGRETQYF

abundance: NA
v_gene: TRBV19
j_gene: TRBJ2-7
d_gene: TRBD2
CDR3nt: TGTGCCAGTAGTATGGGCTCGGGGGGGTTCGGCTACGAGCAGTACTTC
CDR3aa: CASSMGSGGFGYEQYF

abundance: once
v_gene: TRBV27
j_gene: TRBJ2-7
d_gene: NA
CDR3nt: TGTGCCAGCAGTTTCGGGGAAACCTACGAGCAGTACTTC
CDR3aa: CASSFGETYEQYF

abundance: NA
v_gene: TRBV30
j_gene: TRBJ2-1
d_gene: TRBD2
CDR3nt: TGTGCCTGGGCAAGCGGGGGGAGCTCCTACAATGAGCAGTTCTTC
CDR3aa: CAWASGGSSYNEQFF

abundance: NA
v_gene: TRBV19
j_gene: TRBJ2-1
d_gene: TRBD2
CDR3nt: TGTGCCAGTAGTATGGCTAGCGGGGGGAATGAGCAGTTCTTC
CDR3aa: CASSMASGGNEQFF

abundance: NA
v_gene: TRBV4-3
j_gene: TRBJ2-1
d_gene: TRBD2
CDR3nt: TGCGCCAGCAGCCAGCTAATTAGCGGGGGCTACAATGAGCAGTTCTTC
CDR3aa: CASSQLISGGYNEQFF

abundance: NA
v_gene: TRBV27
j_gene: TRBJ2-7
d_gene: NA
CDR3nt: TGTGCCAGCAGTTTATCCGCCTTGAACGAGCAGTACTTC
CDR3aa: CASSLSALNEQYF

abundance: NA
v_gene: TRBV6-6
j_gene: TRBJ2-5
d_gene: TRBD2
CDR3nt: TGTGCCAGCAGTTACGGGCGGGAGGGCGGGGAGACCCAGTACTTC
CDR3aa: CASSYGREGGETQYF

abundance: NA
v_gene: TRBV7-3
j_gene: TRBJ1-2
d_gene: NA
CDR3nt: TGTGCCAGCAGCTCCCCCGGGACAACTAACTATGGCTACACCTTC
CDR3aa: CASSSPGTTNYGYTF

abundance: NA
v_gene: TRBV28
j_gene: TRBJ2-5
d_gene: TRBD2
CDR3nt: TGTGCCAGCACCCTAGGGAGGGGAGGACAAGAGACCCAGTACTTC
CDR3aa: CASTLGRGGQETQYF

abundance: NA
v_gene: TRBV9
j_gene: TRBJ2-5
d_gene: TRBD2
CDR3nt: TGTGCCAGCAGCCTGGGACTAGCGGGAGCGACTTCCCAAGAGACCCAGTACTTC
CDR3aa: CASSLGLAGATSQETQYF

abundance: NA
v_gene: TRBV9
j_gene: TRBJ2-5
d_gene: NA
CDR3nt: TGTGCCAGCAGCCCGAATTGGGGAGAGACCCAGTACTTC
CDR3aa: CASSPNWGETQYF

abundance: NA
v_gene: TRBV10-2
j_gene: TRBJ2-7
d_gene: NA
CDR3nt: TGCGCCAGCAGTGATCGTTGGGCAGGGGGGAACGAGCAGTACTTC
CDR3aa: CASSDRWAGGNEQYF

abundance: NA
v_gene: TRBV2
j_gene: TRBJ1-2
d_gene: TRBD1
CDR3nt: TGTGCCAGCAGTGAAAGGGGGCCGAACTATGGCTACACCTTC
CDR3aa: CASSERGPNYGYTF

abundance: NA
v_gene: TRBV5-1
j_gene: TRBJ2-7
d_gene: TRBD1
CDR3nt: TGCGCCAGCAGCTTGGGTGCGACAGGGGGCCGTCCCTACGAGCAGTACTTC
CDR3aa: CASSLGATGGRPYEQYF

abundance: NA
v_gene: TRBV27
j_gene: TRBJ2-1
d_gene: NA
CDR3nt: TGTGCCAGCAGTTTCTTCTCCCCCGGTGACAATGAGCAGTTCTTC
CDR3aa: CASSFFSPGDNEQFF

abundance: NA
v_gene: TRBV2
j_gene: TRBJ2-7
d_gene: NA
CDR3nt: TGTGCCAGCAGTGAAGGGGGGCCGGTTCCCTCCTACGAGCAGTACTTC
CDR3aa: CASSEGGPVPSYEQYF

abundance: NA
v_gene: TRBV19
j_gene: TRBJ2-1
d_gene: NA
CDR3nt: TGTGCCAGTAGTATAGGGCACCTGGGGAATGAGCAGTTCTTC
CDR3aa: CASSIGHLGNEQFF

abundance: NA
v_gene: TRBV7-6
j_gene: TRBJ2-3
d_gene: NA
CDR3nt: TGTGCCAGCAGCTTAAAAGCAGGCACAGATACGCAGTATTTT
CDR3aa: CASSLKAGTDTQYF

abundance: NA
v_gene: TRBV27
j_gene: TRBJ1-6
d_gene: NA
CDR3nt: TGTGCCAGCAGTTTTATTGGGAATTCACCCCTCCACTTT
CDR3aa: CASSFIGNSPLHF

abundance: NA
v_gene: TRBV30
j_gene: TRBJ2-1
d_gene: TRBD2
CDR3nt: TGTGCCTGGAGTGGGCGGGGGGCCCTCTACAATGAGCAGTTCTTC
CDR3aa: CAWSGRGALYNEQFF

abundance: NA
v_gene: TRBV1
j_gene: TRBJ2-6
d_gene: NA
CDR3nt: TGCACCAGCAGCGGACGGACTAGCGGGCTCAGCTCTGGGGCCAACGTCCTGACTTTC
CDR3aa: CTSSGRTSGLSSGANVLTF

abundance: NA
v_gene: TRBV19
j_gene: TRBJ2-7
d_gene: TRBD2
CDR3nt: TGTGCCAGTAGTTGGACTAGCGGGGCCGAGCAGTACTTC
CDR3aa: CASSWTSGAEQYF

abundance: NA
v_gene: TRBV7-9
j_gene: TRBJ2-5
d_gene: TRBD1
CDR3nt: TGTGCCAGCAGCGGGTGGGACAGGGACGTGGAGACCCAGTACTTC
CDR3aa: CASSGWDRDVETQYF

abundance: NA
v_gene: TRBV6-1
j_gene: TRBJ2-1
d_gene: TRBD1
CDR3nt: TGTGCCAGCAGTGAAGACTGGACAGGGGTGATTCGACAGTTCTTC
CDR3aa: CASSEDWTGVIRQFF

abundance: NA
v_gene: TRBV9
j_gene: TRBJ2-1
d_gene: NA
CDR3nt: TGTGCCAGCAGCTCACAGGACAATGAGCAGTTCTTC
CDR3aa: CASSSQDNEQFF

abundance: few
v_gene: TRBV2
j_gene: TRBJ1-1
d_gene: NA
CDR3nt: TGTGCCAGCAGTGACGGTTACACTGAAGCTTTCTTT
CDR3aa: CASSDGYTEAFF

abundance: NA
v_gene: TRBV27
j_gene: TRBJ2-7
d_gene: TRBD1
CDR3nt: TGTGCCAGCAGTGAGCCGGGACAGCTCTACGAGCAGTACTTC
CDR3aa: CASSEPGQLYEQYF

abundance: few
v_gene: TRBV25-1
j_gene: TRBJ1-2
d_gene: NA
CDR3nt: TGTGCCAGCAGTGAATCCGCCCTCCTTGGATCGGGCGGCTACACCTTC
CDR3aa: CASSESALLGSGGYTF

abundance: once
v_gene: TRBV2
j_gene: TRBJ1-2
d_gene: TRBD1
CDR3nt: TGTGCCAGCAGTCCTGGACAGGGGGCTCTTAATGGCTACACCTTC
CDR3aa: CASSPGQGALNGYTF

abundance: NA
v_gene: TRBV27
j_gene: TRBJ1-1
d_gene: NA
CDR3nt: TGTGCCAGCAGTTTCTGGGGACGGCGGAGCACTGAAGCTTTCTTT
CDR3aa: CASSFWGRRSTEAFF

abundance: NA
v_gene: TRBV7-9
j_gene: TRBJ2-3
d_gene: TRBD2
CDR3nt: TGTGCCAGCAGCTCGGGACTAGCGGGAGAGGGTACGCAGTATTTT
CDR3aa: CASSSGLAGEGTQYF

abundance: NA
v_gene: TRBV19
j_gene: TRBJ1-5
d_gene: NA
CDR3nt: TGTGCCAGTAGTAGGGCAGGGCATAATCAGCCCCAGCATTTT
CDR3aa: CASSRAGHNQPQHF

abundance: NA
v_gene: TRBV5-8
j_gene: TRBJ2-3
d_gene: TRBD1
CDR3nt: TGTGCCAGCCTACATAAGGGACAGGGGATGATGTCAGATACGCAGTATTTT
CDR3aa: CASLHKGQGMMSDTQYF

abundance: NA
v_gene: TRBV5-8
j_gene: TRBJ1-6
d_gene: NA
CDR3nt: TGTGCCAGCAGCCCACGATTCAGGGTTGCGGATTCACCCCTCCACTTT
CDR3aa: CASSPRFRVADSPLHF

abundance: NA
v_gene: TRBV5-8
j_gene: TRBJ2-1
d_gene: NA
CDR3nt: TGTGCCAGCAGCTTGGGGCAGGGTTTCAATGAGCAGTTCTTC
CDR3aa: CASSLGQGFNEQFF

abundance: few
v_gene: TRBV19
j_gene: TRBJ1-1
d_gene: TRBD1
CDR3nt: TGTGCCAGTAGCAACACAGGGGGCACTGAAGCTTTCTTT
CDR3aa: CASSNTGGTEAFF

abundance: few
v_gene: TRBV6-4
j_gene: TRBJ2-3
d_gene: TRBD2
CDR3nt: TGTGCCAGCAGCGGAGCGGGAGGGGACACAGATACGCAGTATTTT
CDR3aa: CASSGAGGDTDTQYF

abundance: NA
v_gene: TRBV28
j_gene: TRBJ2-3
d_gene: NA
CDR3nt: TGTGCCAGCAGTTATAACCCTCTCGACTGGGATTCTAGCACAGATACGCAGTATTTT
CDR3aa: CASSYNPLDWDSSTDTQYF

abundance: NA
v_gene: TRBV7-9
j_gene: TRBJ2-6
d_gene: NA
CDR3nt: TGTGCCAGCAGCTTAGTCGGGGTGGGCAGGGCGGATGGGGCCAACGTCCTGACTTTC
CDR3aa: CASSLVGVGRADGANVLTF

abundance: NA
v_gene: TRBV27
j_gene: TRBJ1-3
d_gene: NA
CDR3nt: TGTGCCAGCAGTTCTTCCTCTGGAAACACCATATATTTT
CDR3aa: CASSSSSGNTIYF

abundance: NA
v_gene: TRBV6-5
j_gene: TRBJ2-1
d_gene: NA
CDR3nt: TGTGCCAGCAGTTACTCGAGTGACTCCTACAATGAGCAGTTCTTC
CDR3aa: CASSYSSDSYNEQFF

abundance: once
v_gene: TRBV10-3
j_gene: TRBJ2-3
d_gene: TRBD2
CDR3nt: TGTGCCATCAGTTTAGCGGGGGGGCCCTTGGATACGCAGTATTTT
CDR3aa: CAISLAGGPLDTQYF

abundance: NA
v_gene: TRBV27
j_gene: TRBJ1-1
d_gene: NA
CDR3nt: TGTGCCAGCAGTTTATCCGCGGATGATTTCACTGAAGCTTTCTTT
CDR3aa: CASSLSADDFTEAFF

abundance: NA
v_gene: TRBV6-4
j_gene: TRBJ1-2
d_gene: TRBD1
CDR3nt: TGTGCCAGCAGTGACTCTTCCGGGACAGGTCAAGGCTACACCTTC
CDR3aa: CASSDSSGTGQGYTF

abundance: NA
v_gene: TRBV28
j_gene: TRBJ2-7
d_gene: TRBD2
CDR3nt: TGTGCCAGCAGTCGTATCACTAGCGGAGTGTACGAGCAGTACTTC
CDR3aa: CASSRITSGVYEQYF

abundance: NA
v_gene: TRBV10-3
j_gene: TRBJ2-2
d_gene: TRBD1
CDR3nt: TGTGCCATCGGGGCAGGGACAGGGGGCATCGGGGAGCTGTTTTTT
CDR3aa: CAIGAGTGGIGELFF

abundance: NA
v_gene: TRBV7-9
j_gene: TRBJ1-3
d_gene: NA
CDR3nt: TGTGCCAGCAGCCCGACAGGTAGCTCTGGAAACACCATATATTTT
CDR3aa: CASSPTGSSGNTIYF